This TCR beta chain derives from a study of metastatic and nonmetastatic thyroid tumors (dated by TCRdb to 2018 to 2021). Broadly, across the study: For patients with malignant and with benign thyroid disease, the researchers compared repertoires between peripheral blood samples and tumor or nodule tissue samples. Points the paper makes about the study in general: In both blood and tumor samples, TCR beta diversity was reported to be significantly higher in malignant tumors than in benign nodules.

The library was prepared using PCR. Sequencing was carried out with an Illumina HiSeq 4000. High-throughput sequencing was used to profile the TCR beta-chain CDR3 region of every patient. Regarding the original processing steps: The researchers built a classifier to tell apart papillary thyroid cancer patients with distant metastasis, based on CDR3 differences among clinicopathological groups. To measure repertoire diversity the researchers used the Shannon index, while the Morisita-Horn index served to gauge how similar the tumor and blood repertoires were. TCRdb trimmed public reads at Q25 via fastp, called clones via MiXCR and kept in-frame beta chains. The V and J calls reflect TCRdb's pipeline rather than the authors' work. This sample lists some 19,000 clones; 20% to 30% were detected once. Of the sample, roughly 3.3% falls within the top ten clones. By its share of the sample, this clone is medium-sized (0.01 to 0.1%). This clone's antigen is unknown. The input lacks base qualities; no much larger clone sits a single base away.

Compared with germline, V lacks 3 bases and J lacks 0 bases; bases without a gene match: 2. CDR1 and CDR2, per the germline V gene, are MNHEY and SVGEGT. The CDR3 holds 15 amino acids from the cysteine to the phenylalanine. The only DNA kept is the CDR3, 45 bases in frame from the first base. No treatment had been received by any patient before thyroid surgery. Using T-cell receptor beta sequencing, the study looked back at clinical samples from patients collected from about 2011 to 2018. This sequence was found in a male donor with papillary thyroid cancer or a benign thyroid nodule (not recorded which). Some clones in this sample may be carry-over from other donors' samples. The sample comprised blood. The V gene is TRBV6-2 or TRBV6-3 and the J gene is TRBJ2-3, with 8 central nucleotides matching TRBD1. The CDR3 sequence is CASSYWTGSTDTQYF. The DNA sequence reads TGTGCCAGCAGTTATTGGACAGGGAGCACAGATACGCAGTATTTT.